One and the same sample provided the 2 T cell receptor beta chains below, sequenced in a study of blood T cell repertoires in COVID-19. The protocol was immunoSEQ multiplex PCR, while the TCRdb copy is restricted to in-frame clones and leaves out a portion. The table includes 70,000 to 75,000 clones, 90% detected once. Sequencing used peripheral blood. These receptors came from a human donor in a cohort sampled during active COVID-19.

This chain uses TRBV28 with TRBJ2-2, with 13 bases aligning to TRBD2. Germline V gene data show CDR1 as MDHEN and CDR2 as SYDVKM. Germline trimming cut 6 bases from V and 0 bases from J; bases unmatched to any gene: 7. CDR3 length: 18 residues. The CDR3 sequence: CASSLTSGRTTNTGELFF. The CDR3 DNA reads TGTGCCAGCAGCCTGACTAGCGGGAGGACTACGAACACCGGGGAGCTGTTTTTT.

V gene TRBV9 combines with J gene TRBJ2-2; TRBD1 matches 8 bases. Germline CDR1 reads SGDLS; CDR2 reads YYNGEE. The CDR3 covers 16 residues. Losses at the gene ends were 2 bases for V and 7 bases for J; bases not matched to a gene: 10. In nucleotides, the CDR3 is TGTGCCAGCAGCGTTTCGGACAGGGTCTTGGGCGGGGAGCTGTTTTTT. Protein: CASSVSDRVLGGELFF.